One and the same sample provided the 10 T cell receptor beta chains below, sequenced in a study of blood T cells in healthy people across ages. The second PCR ran about 6 to 11 cycles with a sample-barcoded 5' primer and J-beta primers. TCRdb fed the 5' RACE reads into MiXCR, producing one record per CDR3 protein. The data hold about 1.8 million distinct CDR3 sequences, with 49% observed a single time. Sequenced: blood. These receptors were obtained from a woman between 40 and 55 years old in good health.

In this sample, this clonotype turned up a few times. The chain couples TRBV20-1 to TRBJ2-3; 9 bases map to TRBD1. CDR1 and CDR2 (germline): DFQATT, SNEGSKA (reference sequence). This CDR3 is 15 amino acids long. Losses at the gene ends were 0 bases for V and 1 base for J; bases not matched to a gene: 2. This chain's CDR3 is CSAREWDRGTDTQYF. The CDR3 DNA is TGCAGTGCTAGAGAATGGGACAGGGGCACAGATACGCAGTATTTT.

The J gene is TRBJ2-6, the V gene TRBV7-2, with D possibly TRBD1 on 6 matching bases. Germline loops: CDR1 SGHTA, CDR2 FQGNSA. The CDR3 runs 19 residues. The V and J ends lost 6 bases and 0 bases respectively, with 21 bases between them. As DNA, the CDR3 is TGTGCCAGCAGTTCCAGGGGTTCGGGCCTTTTCTCTGGGGCCAACGTCCTGACTTTC. Translation: CASSSRGSGLFSGANVLTF.

This clonotype appeared a few times. The rearrangement links TRBV2 to TRBJ2-3; D not resolved. Germline assignment: CDR1 SNHLY and CDR2 FYNNEI. Trimming left V 9 bases short and J 3 bases short, with 7 bases between. This CDR3 is built from 11 residues. The CDR3, as DNA: TGTGCCAGTCATAGGACAGATACGCAGTATTTT. This sequence encodes CASHRTDTQYF.

This chain joins TRBV6-1 and TRBJ2-5; D is possibly TRBD1 or TRBD2 (6 bases each). The germline V gene has CDR1 MNHNS and CDR2 SASEGT. The germline V and J ends were trimmed by 2 bases and 0 bases, with 19 bases remaining between them. This CDR3 has 18 amino acids. The CDR3 loop is CASSESARGTLNQETQYF. Written as DNA, the CDR3 is TGTGCCAGCAGTGAAAGCGCCCGGGGGACATTAAACCAAGAGACCCAGTACTTC.

The table lists this clonotype with a few counts. A junction end diverges from the germline sequence, so it may reflect a read error. The chain links TRBV7-7 to TRBJ2-5, with 8 bases lining up with TRBD2. The CDR3 has 17 amino acids. Per germline, CDR1 SSHAT and CDR2 FNYEAQ (reference sequence). The CDR3 loop is CASSLYPSGGPSETQYF. The DNA for the CDR3 is TGTGCTAGCAGCCTTTACCCCTCGGGGGGGCCCTCAGAGACCCAGTACTTC.

The chain recombines TRBV20-1 with TRBJ1-4; 7 nucleotides line up with TRBD1. CDR3 length: 13 amino acids. The trim removed 5 bases at V and 4 bases at J, leaving 4 bases unmatched. CDR1 and CDR2 (germline): DFQATT, SNEGSKA (reference sequence). CDR3 residues: CSAQQGHNEKLFF. For the CDR3, the DNA is TGCAGTGCTCAACAGGGGCATAATGAAAAACTGTTTTTT.

This clonotype was detected once. This chain joins TRBV7-9 and TRBJ2-3; 7 nucleotides agree with TRBD1. Germline CDR1 and CDR2: SEHNR and FQNEAQ (reference sequence). Trimming cost V 1 base and J 4 bases; bases outside gene matches: 8. This CDR3 spans 16 amino acids. The CDR3 loop reads CASSLGEGGLADTQYF. CDR3 nucleotide sequence: TGTGCCAGCAGCTTAGGTGAAGGGGGCCTCGCAGATACGCAGTATTTT.

The DNA for the CDR3 is TGCGCCAGCAGCCAAGGAGAGGGGGCGACCTACGAGCAGTACTTC. This sequence encodes CASSQGEGATYEQYF. The chain recombines TRBV4-1 with TRBJ2-7; 7 bases match TRBD1. Germline-derived CDR1 and CDR2 are MGHRA and YSYEKL. The CDR3 length is 15 residues. With 1 base clipped from V and 2 bases from J, the junction kept 5 bases outside the gene matches.

This sequence joins TRBV5-1 and TRBJ2-5; no clear D gene. Germline V gives CDR1 SGHRS, CDR2 YFSETQ. This CDR3 comprises 13 residues. Trimming took 4 bases from V and 13 from J, leaving 20 bases between them. CDR3 in amino acids: CASSPAGLPSGYF. For the CDR3, the DNA is TGCGCCAGCAGCCCGGCAGGCCTTCCCTCCGGGTACTTC.

The rearrangement uses TRBV2 and TRBJ2-1; the D gene is possibly TRBD2 (7 bases). CDR3 length: 15 amino acids. The germline gives CDR1 SNHLY, CDR2 FYNNEI. V lost 4 bases and J lost 7, with 17 bases in between. CDR3 sequence: CASSGRGGAENEQFF. CDR3 in DNA: TGTGCCAGCAGTGGACGTGGGGGGGCGGAGAATGAGCAGTTCTTC.